The present T cell receptor (beta chain) was sequenced within a study of identical twins. MiXCR was run by TCRdb on the 5' RACE reads, yielding one entry per CDR3 protein. The table shows 400,000 to 500,000 distinct CDR3 sequences, with about a fifth occurring only once. The V segment lost 4 bases and the J segment 7 bases; nucleotides outside the gene matches: 7. From germline, CDR1 is MNHEY and CDR2 SVGAGI. The CDR3 is 15 amino acids. This clonotype was sampled from a man aged 50-60 years in good health. The sequenced material came from naive T cells sorted from blood. The V gene is TRBV6-5, the J gene TRBJ1-4; 9 bases match TRBD1. The CDR3: CASSSRTGVVEKLFF. In DNA form, the CDR3 reads TGTGCCAGCAGTTCCCGGACAGGGGTAGTTGAAAAACTGTTTTTT.